These 20 T cell receptor beta chains came from one sample sequenced in a study of CD4 T cells in relation to SARS-CoV-2 and coronaviruses. Repertoires were generated with immunoSEQ multiplex PCR, while TCRdb's copy carries only in-frame clones and drops some. The sample has over 35,000 clones; around four fifths are singletons. Their recognized antigens are unknown. Sequenced material: memory CD4+ T cells from PBMCs, cultured in vitro. The receptors were gathered from an adult with COVID-19.

The count of this clone is one. Written as DNA, the CDR3 is TGTGCCAGCATTCTAGGGGCCTGGAACACTGAAGCTTTCTTT. Protein: CASILGAWNTEAFF. V is TRBV28 and J is TRBJ1-1, with D possibly matching TRBD1 (5 bases). This CDR3 contains 14 residues. Germline V gene lookup returns CDR1 MDHEN and CDR2 SYDVKM. V gave up 7 bases and J gave up 1 base, with 13 bases separating them.

A few counts support this clone. The CDR3 protein is CASRGDNEQFF. CDR3 in DNA: TGTGCCAGCAGGGGGGACAATGAGCAGTTCTTC. The V call is TRBV2, the J call TRBJ2-1; D is possibly TRBD1 or TRBD2 (5 bases each). The CDR3 is 11 residues long. Germline values: CDR1 SNHLY, CDR2 FYNNEI. Trimming stripped 6 bases from V and 5 bases from J, with 5 bases between.

The chain is built from TRBV6-5 and TRBJ2-3, with 12 bases matching TRBD2. CDR1 and CDR2 (germline): MNHEY, SVGAGI. The CDR3 has 15 amino acids. V gave up 6 bases and J gave up 4 bases; unmatched junction bases: 5. The CDR3: CASSDLAGGSDTQYF. CDR3 in DNA: TGTGCCAGCAGCGACCTAGCGGGAGGGTCAGATACGCAGTATTTT.

This chain links TRBV21-1 with TRBJ2-7. TRBV21-1 is a pseudogene segment. The CDR3 runs to 11 residues. The CDR3 region is CAGTMVYEQYF. The CDR3 DNA is TGTGCCGGTACCATGGTCTACGAGCAGTACTTC.

A few counts support this clone. The V gene is TRBV7-9, the J gene TRBJ1-1; no clear D. Trimming stripped 2 bases from V and 1 base from J, with 5 bases between. The germline CDR1 and CDR2 sequences are SEHNR and FQNEAQ (reference sequence). The CDR3 consists of 13 residues. CDR3 loop: CASSLTTNTEAFF. CDR3 bases: TGTGCCAGCAGCTTAACCACGAACACTGAAGCTTTCTTT.

Comments on this clone: Other DNA variants within this sample encode the same CDR3. The chain employs TRBV7-2 and TRBJ2-2; possible D gene TRBD1, 5 bases. This CDR3 is built from 14 residues. Germline loops: CDR1 SGHTA, CDR2 FQGNSA. V was trimmed by 2 bases and J by 5 bases, leaving 9 bases between them. The CDR3 is CASSLRGRTGELFF. Here the CDR3 DNA reads TGTGCCAGCAGCTTAAGGGGAAGGACCGGGGAGCTGTTTTTT.

The table lists this clone with a count of one. This sequence joins TRBV7-8 and TRBJ1-3; D is unclear. This CDR3 has 13 residues. Trimming removed 8 bases at V and 4 bases at J, with 12 bases between. CDR1 and CDR2 (germline): SGHVS, FQNEAQ. The CDR3 region is CASGSPDGNTIYF. CDR3 DNA: TGTGCCAGCGGCTCCCCCGACGGAAACACCATATATTTT.

The chain has TRBV14 and TRBJ1-1; no clear D. The CDR3 totals 13 residues. The V gene's germline CDR1 is SGHDN and CDR2 FVKESK. V shed 2 bases and J shed 1 base, with 5 bases lying between them. The CDR3 protein is CASSQSRNTEAFF. For the CDR3, the DNA is TGTGCCAGCAGCCAATCACGGAACACTGAAGCTTTCTTT.

This clone was counted between two and nine times. The chain links TRBV12-3 or TRBV12-4 to TRBJ2-2; no definite D call. V was pared by 5 bases and J by 7 bases, with 11 bases between. The CDR3 is 13 amino acids. The CDR3 here is CASSDLGFGELFF. The CDR3 DNA reads TGTGCCAGCAGTGATCTAGGATTCGGGGAGCTGTTTTTT.

V and J are TRBV15 and TRBJ2-3; the match to TRBD2 covers 10 bases. The V segment lost 2 bases and the J segment 4 bases; nucleotides outside the gene matches: 9. This CDR3 region has 17 residues. Germline CDR1 LNHNV, CDR2 YYDKDF (reference sequence). The CDR3 spells CATSRSMLAGASDTQYF. The CDR3 nucleotides read TGTGCCACCAGCAGATCAATGCTAGCGGGAGCGTCAGATACGCAGTATTTT.

The V gene is TRBV24-1, the J gene TRBJ2-7; 7 bases are shared with TRBD2. J was trimmed by 3 bases and V by 1 base; bases with no gene match: 5. CDR3 size: 15 residues. From germline, CDR1 is KGHDR and CDR2 SFDVKD. CDR3 bases: TGTGCCACCAGTGATTTACAGCGGGACTACTACGAGCAGTACTTC. Translation: CATSDLQRDYYEQYF.

V usage is TRBV12-3 or TRBV12-4 and J usage is TRBJ2-2; D unresolved. Deletions cut 6 bases from V and 6 bases from J, with 8 bases between. The CDR3 totals 12 residues. The CDR3 region has the DNA TGTGCCAGCAGCCCCATCTCCGGGGAGCTGTTTTTT. This gives the protein CASSPISGELFF.

V usage is TRBV19 and J usage is TRBJ1-5; TRBD1 is a possible D gene (6 bases). V gave up 10 bases and J gave up 2 bases, with 21 bases separating them. This CDR3 contains 16 residues. Germline CDR1 and CDR2: LNHDA and SQIVND (reference sequence). CDR3 region: CATERHSKGGNQPQHF. Written as DNA, the CDR3 is TGTGCCACCGAAAGGCATTCAAAGGGGGGCAATCAGCCCCAGCATTTT.

J is TRBJ2-6 and V is TRBV6-5; D possibly corresponds to TRBD1 (5 bases). The CDR3 has 15 amino acids. In germline, CDR1 is MNHEY, CDR2 SVGAGI. Trimming left V 7 bases short and J 0 bases short, with 10 bases between. The CDR3, as DNA: TGTGCCAGCAATCCCAGGGACTCTGGGGCCAACGTCCTGACTTTC. Encoded protein: CASNPRDSGANVLTF.

This chain joins TRBV6-5 and TRBJ2-1; no firm D call. Trimming removed 6 bases at V and 8 bases at J, with 11 bases between. CDR1 is MNHEY, CDR2 SVGAGI, per germline. CDR3 length equals 12 residues. This CDR3 reads CASRRNPYEQFF. CDR3 sequence (DNA): TGTGCCAGCAGACGCAATCCGTATGAGCAGTTCTTC.

This chain links TRBV6-5 with TRBJ1-1; TRBD1 matches 7 bases. The trim removed 0 bases at V and 0 bases at J, leaving 4 bases unmatched. The V gene's germline CDR1 is MNHEY and CDR2 SVGAGI. This CDR3 region has 16 residues. CDR3 nucleotide sequence: TGTGCCAGCAGTTACTCCGAGACAGGGTTGAACACTGAAGCTTTCTTT. Translating it yields CASSYSETGLNTEAFF.

The chain carries TRBV28 and TRBJ1-2, with D hard to call. Trimming took 6 bases from V and 2 from J, leaving 25 bases between them. Germline V gives CDR1 MDHEN, CDR2 SYDVKM. The CDR3 has 18 residues. The CDR3 reads CASRNRPGAEPENYGYTF. The CDR3 coding sequence is TGTGCCAGCAGAAATCGACCGGGAGCAGAGCCGGAAAACTATGGCTACACCTTC.

The CDR3 sequence is CAWSVMDLNYGYTF. The CDR3 DNA follows: TGTGCCTGGAGTGTAATGGACTTAAACTATGGCTACACCTTC. The chain recombines TRBV30 with TRBJ1-2; D unresolved. This CDR3 has 14 residues. V was cut by 0 bases and J by 2 bases, with 10 bases left in between. The germline V gene has CDR1 GTSNPN and CDR2 SVGIG (reference sequence). Together with reference TRBV30 and TRBJ1-2, the CDR3 gives the full variable domain: SQTIHQWPATLVQPVGSPLSLECTVEGTSNPNLYWYRQAAGRGLQLLFYSVGIGQISSEVPQNLSASRPQDRQFILSSKKLLLSDSGFYLCAWSVMDLNYGYTFGSGTRLTVV.

The rearrangement uses TRBV6-6 and TRBJ1-3, with 8 nucleotides matching TRBD1. Trimming cost V 2 bases and J 0 bases; bases outside gene matches: 3. The CDR3 totals 16 residues. Germline loops: CDR1 MNHNY, CDR2 SVGAGI (reference sequence). CDR3 sequence: CASSYQGARSGNTIYF. Written as DNA, the CDR3 is TGTGCCAGCAGTTACCAGGGGGCCCGCTCTGGAAACACCATATATTTT.

The chain carries TRBV11-2 and TRBJ2-3; 8 bases match TRBD2. The CDR3 has 15 residues. J was trimmed by 0 bases and V by 5 bases; bases with no gene match: 4. The V gene's germline CDR1 is SGHAT and CDR2 FQNNGV. CDR3: CASSTLAGSTDTQYF. The CDR3 DNA follows: TGTGCCAGCAGCACCTTAGCGGGAAGCACAGATACGCAGTATTTT.